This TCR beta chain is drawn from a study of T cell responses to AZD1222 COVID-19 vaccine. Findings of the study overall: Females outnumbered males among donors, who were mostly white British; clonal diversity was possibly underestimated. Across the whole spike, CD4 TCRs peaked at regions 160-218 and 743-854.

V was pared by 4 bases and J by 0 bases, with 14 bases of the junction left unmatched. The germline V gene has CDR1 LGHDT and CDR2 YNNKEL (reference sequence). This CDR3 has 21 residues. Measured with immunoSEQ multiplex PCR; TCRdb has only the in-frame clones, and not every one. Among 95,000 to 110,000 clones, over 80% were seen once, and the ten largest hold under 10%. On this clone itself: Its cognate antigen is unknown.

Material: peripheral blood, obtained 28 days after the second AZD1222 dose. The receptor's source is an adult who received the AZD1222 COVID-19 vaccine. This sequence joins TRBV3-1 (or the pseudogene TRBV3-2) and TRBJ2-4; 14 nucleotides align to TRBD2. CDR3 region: CASSPRPGLAGAILAKNIQYF. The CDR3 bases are TGTGCCAGCAGCCCCCGCCCGGGACTAGCGGGAGCGATACTAGCCAAAAACATTCAGTACTTC.